One sample yielded the 24 T cell receptor beta chains listed below, sequenced in a study of OX40 agonist ivuxolimab in advanced cancers. Assay used: immunoSEQ multiplex PCR; TCRdb lists only in-frame clones, some missing. This repertoire shows some 21,000 clones, approximately 87% found once; its top ten account for around 25%. The input for sequencing was CD4+ or CD8+ T cells sorted from blood, taken in a trial of the OX40 agonist ivuxolimab. The origin of the receptors is an adult with an advanced solid tumor such as melanoma, head and neck, liver or kidney cancer.

The chain recombines TRBV7-8 with TRBJ2-5; 7 nucleotides align to TRBD1. V lost 5 bases and J lost 9; bases outside the gene matches: 18. The CDR3 is 16 residues long. From germline, CDR1 is SGHVS and CDR2 FQNEAQ. The CDR3 is CASSPTRGGKREAQYF. In DNA, the CDR3 is TGTGCCAGCAGCCCTACGAGAGGGGGCAAGAGAGAAGCCCAGTACTTC.

The V and J genes are TRBV27 and TRBJ2-1; tentative D call: TRBD1 (6 bases). Germline V gene lookup returns CDR1 MNHEY and CDR2 SMNVEV (reference sequence). Trimming shortened V by 0 bases and J by 4 bases, and 13 bases separated the two germline ends. This CDR3 has 16 amino acids. The chain's CDR3 is CASSLSFLRGYNEQFF. CDR3 DNA: TGTGCCAGCAGTTTATCCTTCCTCAGGGGATACAATGAGCAGTTCTTC.

The rearrangement links TRBV7-9 to TRBJ2-3; a possible D gene is TRBD2 (6 bases). Trimming removed 4 bases from V and 2 bases from J, with 13 bases in between. In germline, CDR1 is SEHNR, CDR2 FQNEAQ (reference sequence). This CDR3 region has 15 residues. CDR3 sequence reads: CASSSTSPSTDTQYF. CDR3 nucleotides: TGTGCCAGCAGCTCGACTAGTCCATCCACAGATACGCAGTATTTT.

J is TRBJ2-1 and V is TRBV7-3; D is tentatively TRBD1 or TRBD2 (5 bases each). Germline V lookup: CDR1 SGHTA, CDR2 FQGTGA. Trimming removed 1 base from V and 4 bases from J, with 17 bases in between. This CDR3 region has 17 residues. Here the CDR3 DNA reads TGTGCCAGCAGCTTAAAAACCCCGGCGTGGGGGTACAATGAGCAGTTCTTC. As protein: CASSLKTPAWGYNEQFF. Full variable domain (missing parts from reference TRBV7-3 and TRBJ2-1): GAGVSQTPSNKVTEKGKYVELRCDPISGHTALYWYRQSLGQGPEFLIYFQGTGAADDSGLPNDRFFAVRPEGSVSTLKIQRTERGDSAVYLCASSLKTPAWGYNEQFFGPGTRLTVL.

The rearrangement uses TRBV6-6 and TRBJ2-2; D remains unclear. The germline V and J ends were trimmed by 5 bases and 5 bases, with 15 bases remaining between them. The CDR3 is made up of 15 amino acids. In germline, CDR1 is MNHNY, CDR2 SVGAGI (reference sequence). CDR3 sequence reads: CASSLSPVGTGELFF. The CDR3 nucleotides read TGTGCCAGCAGTCTCAGTCCGGTGGGGACCGGGGAGCTGTTTTTT.

The J gene is TRBJ2-6, the V gene TRBV7-9, with a tentative D call TRBD1 (5 bases). Germline V gives CDR1 SEHNR, CDR2 FQNEAQ (reference sequence). V lost 3 bases to trimming and J lost 4 bases, with 7 bases between them. CDR3 length equals 14 residues. The CDR3 sequence is CASSLTVGANVLTF. CDR3 sequence (DNA): TGTGCCAGCAGCTTGACAGTCGGGGCCAACGTCCTGACTTTC.

The chain employs TRBV11-2 and TRBJ2-3, with no clear D. Trimming pared 1 base from V and 7 bases from J, leaving 6 bases between. Germline V gives CDR1 SGHAT, CDR2 FQNNGV. This CDR3 is built from 12 residues. CDR3 DNA: TGTGCCAGCAGCTTAGTCGTGAATACGCAGTATTTT. Translating gives CASSLVVNTQYF. The variable domain in full, with the rest retrieved from reference TRBV11-2 and TRBJ2-3, is EAGVAQSPRYKIIEKRQSVAFWCNPISGHATLYWYQQILGQGPKLLIQFQNNGVVDDSQLPKDRFSAERLKGVDSTLKIQPAKLEDSAVYLCASSLVVNTQYFGPGTRLTVL.

The J gene is TRBJ1-1, the V gene TRBV2; D unclear. With 11 bases removed from V and 5 bases from J, the gap between germline ends came to 21 bases. This CDR3 has 14 amino acids. The germline CDR1 and CDR2 sequences are SNHLY and FYNNEI. This chain's CDR3 is CAFKEVQPGTEAFF. DNA for the CDR3: TGTGCCTTTAAGGAAGTACAGCCCGGGACTGAAGCTTTCTTT.

V is TRBV5-6 and J is TRBJ2-5; TRBD2 agrees at 9 bases. Trimming removed 4 bases from V and 2 bases from J; junction bases left unmatched: 3. This CDR3 spans 14 amino acids. Germline-derived CDR1 and CDR2 are SGHDT and YYEEEE. CDR3 protein: CASSPTSGQETQYF. The CDR3 bases are TGTGCCAGCAGCCCCACTAGCGGGCAAGAGACCCAGTACTTC.

The chain has TRBV7-8 and TRBJ2-1, with TRBD2 as a possible D gene (5 bases). Germline-derived CDR1 and CDR2 are SGHVS and FQNEAQ. This CDR3 has 16 residues. The V gene lost 0 bases and the J gene lost 9 bases, with 18 bases spanning the gap. The CDR3 region has the DNA TGTGCCAGCAGCTTAGCACTAGTGGGAAACTGGGGTGAGCAGTTCTTC. Protein: CASSLALVGNWGEQFF.

The rearrangement uses TRBV2 and TRBJ1-1; the D gene is possibly TRBD1 (5 bases). V was pared by 10 bases and J by 1 base, with 13 bases between. The V gene's germline CDR1 is SNHLY and CDR2 FYNNEI. This CDR3 has 13 residues. The chain's CDR3 is CATLVGGNTEAFF. The CDR3 DNA follows: TGTGCCACCCTTGTGGGGGGGAACACTGAAGCTTTCTTT.

This sequence joins TRBV9 and TRBJ2-3; 13 nucleotides match TRBD2. CDR1 and CDR2 from the germline V gene are SGDLS and YYNGEE. V lost 1 base to trimming and J lost 3 bases; unmatched junction nucleotides: 8. This CDR3 is 18 amino acids long. CDR3 in amino acids: CASSVTSGGARPTDTQYF. The CDR3 nucleotides read TGTGCCAGCAGCGTAACTAGCGGGGGGGCACGGCCGACAGATACGCAGTATTTT.

The chain carries TRBV27 and TRBJ2-5, with D possibly called TRBD1 or TRBD2 (5 bases each). V lost 0 bases and J 4 bases, leaving 12 bases between the germline ends. Germline V lookup: CDR1 MNHEY, CDR2 SMNVEV (reference sequence). This CDR3 spans 15 amino acids. This chain's CDR3 is CASSLSTARGETQYF. The CDR3, as DNA: TGTGCCAGCAGTTTATCCACGGCGAGGGGAGAGACCCAGTACTTC.

The chain links TRBV12-5 to TRBJ2-5, with 7 nucleotides matching TRBD2. V was clipped by 9 bases and J by 1 base; unmatched bases: 8. The germline V gene has CDR1 LGHNT and CDR2 FRNRAP. The CDR3 has 14 residues. CDR3 DNA sequence: TGTGCTAGCGATGGTGGGGGGGTCCAAGAGACCCAGTACTTC. Translating it yields CASDGGGVQETQYF.

The rearrangement joins TRBV9 to TRBJ2-1; D may be TRBD1 or TRBD2 (5 bases each). The CDR3 sequence is 14 residues long. Trimming removed 5 bases from V and 5 bases from J, with 14 bases in between. The germline V gene encodes CDR1 SGDLS and CDR2 YYNGEE. The CDR3 DNA follows: TGTGCCAGCAGTATGGGGGTCAGCAACAATGAGCAGTTCTTC. Translated, it gives CASSMGVSNNEQFF.

CDR3 in amino acids: CASSISPGGWGTQETQYF. The CDR3 nucleotides are TGTGCCAGCAGCATCTCACCTGGCGGGTGGGGGACCCAAGAGACCCAGTACTTC. The chain joins TRBV9 to TRBJ2-5, with D perhaps assigned TRBD1 or TRBD2 (5 bases each). With 4 bases removed from V and 1 base from J, the gap between germline ends came to 23 bases. The CDR3 runs to 18 residues. The germline V gene has CDR1 SGDLS and CDR2 YYNGEE.

This chain links TRBV2 with TRBJ1-5, with D maybe TRBD1 (5 bases). V lost 6 bases and J 6 bases, leaving 15 bases between the germline ends. CDR1 is SNHLY, CDR2 FYNNEI, per germline. This CDR3 has 14 residues. This CDR3 is CASRGVMEAQPQHF. The CDR3 DNA follows: TGTGCCAGCAGGGGGGTTATGGAGGCTCAGCCCCAGCATTTT.

The V and J genes are TRBV7-8 and TRBJ2-7; possible D gene TRBD2, 7 bases. CDR1 SGHVS and CDR2 FQNEAQ come from the germline V gene. The CDR3 totals 15 residues. V lost 5 bases and J lost 3, with 17 bases in between. In DNA, the CDR3 is TGTGCCAGCAGCCCCAGTGGGGGGGCCGACTACGAGCAGTACTTC. Protein product: CASSPSGGADYEQYF.

The chain combines TRBV13 with TRBJ2-3; 8 bases align to TRBD2. CDR3 size: 16 residues. With V trimmed by 5 bases and J by 4 bases, 11 bases remained unmatched. CDR1 PRHDT and CDR2 FYEKMQ come from the germline V gene (reference sequence). The CDR3 DNA reads as TGTGCCAGCAGCCCCCGGGAGGGCAGGGCAGCAGATACGCAGTATTTT. Amino acids: CASSPREGRAADTQYF.

This chain connects TRBV11-2 to TRBJ1-1; no definite D call. The V gene lost 4 bases and the J gene lost 3 bases, with 6 bases spanning the gap. This CDR3 spans 12 amino acids. CDR1 and CDR2 (germline): SGHAT, FQNNGV. The CDR3 spells CASSSPDTEAFF. In DNA form, the CDR3 reads TGTGCCAGCAGCTCCCCAGACACTGAAGCTTTCTTT.

The chain's CDR3 is CASSLEGQDTEAFF. The CDR3 nucleotides are TGCGCCAGCAGCTTGGAGGGACAGGACACTGAAGCTTTCTTT. The chain has TRBV5-1 and TRBJ1-1; TRBD1 agrees at 8 bases. CDR3 length equals 14 residues. The germline gives CDR1 SGHRS, CDR2 YFSETQ. V lost 0 bases, J lost 3 bases, and 1 base stayed unmatched.

The V call is TRBV9, the J call TRBJ2-6; D possibly matches TRBD1 or TRBD2 (6 bases each). The CDR3 totals 16 residues. The germline gives CDR1 SGDLS, CDR2 YYNGEE. V was clipped by 4 bases and J by 2 bases, with 13 bases between them. Here the CDR3 DNA reads TGTGCCAGCAGCCTAGGGGGACTTACTGGGGCCAACGTCCTGACTTTC. It is translated as CASSLGGLTGANVLTF.

This rearrangement joins TRBV6-5 to TRBJ2-3; TRBD1 matches 7 bases. From germline, CDR1 is MNHEY and CDR2 SVGAGI. This CDR3 comprises 15 residues. V shed 4 bases and J 2 bases; nucleotides not matched to a gene: 6. The DNA for the CDR3 is TGTGCCAGCAGTTTTGGGACAGACCCCACAGATACGCAGTATTTT. Its translation is CASSFGTDPTDTQYF.

The chain carries TRBV2 and TRBJ2-1; D remains unclear. Germline values: CDR1 SNHLY, CDR2 FYNNEI. The V and J ends lost 6 bases and 7 bases respectively, with 4 bases between them. This CDR3 contains 10 residues. CDR3 sequence (DNA): TGTGCCAGCAGGGCAAATGAGCAGTTCTTC. Its translation: CASRANEQFF.